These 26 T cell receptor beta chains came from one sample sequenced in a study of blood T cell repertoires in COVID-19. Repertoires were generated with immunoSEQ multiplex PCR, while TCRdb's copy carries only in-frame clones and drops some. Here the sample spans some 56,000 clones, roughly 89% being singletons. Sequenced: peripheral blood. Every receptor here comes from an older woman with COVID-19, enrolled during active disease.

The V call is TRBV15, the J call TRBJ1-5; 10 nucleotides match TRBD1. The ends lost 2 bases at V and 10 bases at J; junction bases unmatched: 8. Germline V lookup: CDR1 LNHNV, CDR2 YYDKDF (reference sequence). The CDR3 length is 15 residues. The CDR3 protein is CATSRWGDRGLPQHF. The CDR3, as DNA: TGTGCCACCAGCAGATGGGGTGACAGGGGGCTTCCCCAGCATTTT.

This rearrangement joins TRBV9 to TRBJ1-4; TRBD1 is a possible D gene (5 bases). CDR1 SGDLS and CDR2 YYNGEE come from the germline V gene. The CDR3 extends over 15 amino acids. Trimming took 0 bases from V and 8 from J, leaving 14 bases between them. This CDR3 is CASSVGGGEEEKLFF. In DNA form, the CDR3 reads TGTGCCAGCAGCGTAGGGGGAGGGGAAGAAGAAAAACTGTTTTTT.

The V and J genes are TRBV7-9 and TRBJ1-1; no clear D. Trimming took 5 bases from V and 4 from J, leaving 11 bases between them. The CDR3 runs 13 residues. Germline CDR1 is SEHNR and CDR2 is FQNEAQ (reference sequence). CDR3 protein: CASSPVVGTEAFF. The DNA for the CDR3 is TGTGCCAGCAGCCCCGTGGTCGGCACTGAAGCTTTCTTT.

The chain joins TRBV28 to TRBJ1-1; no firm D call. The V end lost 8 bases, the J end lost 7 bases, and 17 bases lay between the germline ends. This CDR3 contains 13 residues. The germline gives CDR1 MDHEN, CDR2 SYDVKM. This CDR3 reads CASFLPPSGEAFF. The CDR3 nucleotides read TGTGCCAGCTTTTTGCCCCCCTCCGGTGAAGCTTTCTTT.

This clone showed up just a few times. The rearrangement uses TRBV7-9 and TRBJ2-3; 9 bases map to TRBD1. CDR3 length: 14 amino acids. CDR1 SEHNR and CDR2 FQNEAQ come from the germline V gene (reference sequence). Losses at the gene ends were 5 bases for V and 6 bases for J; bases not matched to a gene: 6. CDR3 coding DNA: TGTGCCAGCAGCCGGGGACAGGGAGGTGATACGCAGTATTTT. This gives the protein CASSRGQGGDTQYF. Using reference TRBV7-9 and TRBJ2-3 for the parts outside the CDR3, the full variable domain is DTGVSQNPRHKITKRGQNVTFRCDPISEHNRLYWYRQTLGQGPEFLTYFQNEAQLEKSRLLSDRFSAERPKGSFSTLEIQRTEQGDSAMYLCASSRGQGGDTQYFGPGTRLTVL.

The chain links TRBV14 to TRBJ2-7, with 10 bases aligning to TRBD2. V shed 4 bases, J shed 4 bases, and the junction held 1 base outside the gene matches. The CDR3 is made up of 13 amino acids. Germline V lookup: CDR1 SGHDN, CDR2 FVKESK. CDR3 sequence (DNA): TGTGCCAGCAGCCCTAGCGGGAGTTACGAGCAGTACTTC. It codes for CASSPSGSYEQYF. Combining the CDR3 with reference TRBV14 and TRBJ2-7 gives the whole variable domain EAGVTQFPSHSVIEKGQTVTLRCDPISGHDNLYWYRRVMGKEIKFLLHFVKESKQDESGMPNNRFLAERTGGTYSTLKVQPAELEDSGVYFCASSPSGSYEQYFGPGTRLTVT.

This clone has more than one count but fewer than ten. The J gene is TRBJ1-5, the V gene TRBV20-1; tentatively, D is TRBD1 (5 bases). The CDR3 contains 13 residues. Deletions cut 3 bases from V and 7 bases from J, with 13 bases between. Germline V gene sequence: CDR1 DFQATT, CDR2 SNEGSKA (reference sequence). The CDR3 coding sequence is TGCAGTGCTAGTGGCGGGGCTGGCCAGCCCCAGCATTTT. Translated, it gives CSASGGAGQPQHF.

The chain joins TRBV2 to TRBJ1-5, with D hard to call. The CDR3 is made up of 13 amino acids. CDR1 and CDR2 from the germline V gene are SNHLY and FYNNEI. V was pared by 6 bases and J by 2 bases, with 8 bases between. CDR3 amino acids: CASRMEGNQPQHF. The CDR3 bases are TGTGCCAGCAGGATGGAGGGCAATCAGCCCCAGCATTTT.

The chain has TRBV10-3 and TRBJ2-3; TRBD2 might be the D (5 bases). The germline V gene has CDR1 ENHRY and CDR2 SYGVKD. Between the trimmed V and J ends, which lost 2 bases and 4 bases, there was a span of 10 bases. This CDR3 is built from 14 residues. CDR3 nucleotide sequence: TGTGCCATCAGTGAGGGAGGTCGGGCAGATACGCAGTATTTT. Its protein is CAISEGGRADTQYF.

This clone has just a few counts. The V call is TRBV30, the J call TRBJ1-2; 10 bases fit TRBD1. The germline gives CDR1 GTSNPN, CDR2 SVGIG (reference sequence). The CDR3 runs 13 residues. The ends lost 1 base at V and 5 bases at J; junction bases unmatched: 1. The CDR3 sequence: CAWSGQGAYGYTF. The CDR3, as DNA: TGTGCCTGGAGTGGACAGGGGGCATATGGCTACACCTTC.

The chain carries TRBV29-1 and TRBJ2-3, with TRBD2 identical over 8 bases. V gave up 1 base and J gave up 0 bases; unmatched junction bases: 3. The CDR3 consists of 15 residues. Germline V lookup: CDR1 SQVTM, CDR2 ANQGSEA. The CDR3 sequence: CSVEVASGSTDTQYF. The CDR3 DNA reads TGCAGCGTTGAAGTTGCTAGCGGGAGCACAGATACGCAGTATTTT.

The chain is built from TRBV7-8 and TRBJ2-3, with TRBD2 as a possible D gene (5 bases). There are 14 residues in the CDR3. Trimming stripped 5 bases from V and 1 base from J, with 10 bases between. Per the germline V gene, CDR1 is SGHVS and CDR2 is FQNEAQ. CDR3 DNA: TGTGCCAGCAGCCCATCAGCGGGCACAGATACGCAGTATTTT. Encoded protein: CASSPSAGTDTQYF.

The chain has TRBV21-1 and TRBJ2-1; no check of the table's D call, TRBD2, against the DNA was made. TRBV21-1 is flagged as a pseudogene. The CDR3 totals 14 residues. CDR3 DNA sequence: TGTGCCAGCATCTGGGCGGGGGTTTACAATGAGCAGTTCTTC. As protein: CASIWAGVYNEQFF.

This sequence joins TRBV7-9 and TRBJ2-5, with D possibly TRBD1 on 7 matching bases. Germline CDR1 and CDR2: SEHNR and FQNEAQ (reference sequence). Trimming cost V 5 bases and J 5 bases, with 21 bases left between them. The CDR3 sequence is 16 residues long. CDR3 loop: CASSRGTVGKGETQYF. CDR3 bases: TGTGCCAGCAGCCGGGGGACAGTGGGGAAAGGCGAGACCCAGTACTTC.

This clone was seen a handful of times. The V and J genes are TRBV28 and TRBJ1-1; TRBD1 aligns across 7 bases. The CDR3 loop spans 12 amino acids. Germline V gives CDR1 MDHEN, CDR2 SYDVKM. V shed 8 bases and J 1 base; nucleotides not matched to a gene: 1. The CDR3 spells CASQGGNTEAFF. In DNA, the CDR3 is TGTGCCAGCCAGGGGGGGAACACTGAAGCTTTCTTT.

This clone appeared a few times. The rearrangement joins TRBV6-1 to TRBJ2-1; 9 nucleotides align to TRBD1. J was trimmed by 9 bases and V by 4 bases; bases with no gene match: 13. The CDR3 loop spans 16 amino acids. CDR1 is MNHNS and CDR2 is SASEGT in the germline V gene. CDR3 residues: CASSATGTGPSGEQFF. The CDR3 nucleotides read TGTGCCAGCAGTGCGACCGGGACAGGGCCGTCGGGTGAGCAGTTCTTC.

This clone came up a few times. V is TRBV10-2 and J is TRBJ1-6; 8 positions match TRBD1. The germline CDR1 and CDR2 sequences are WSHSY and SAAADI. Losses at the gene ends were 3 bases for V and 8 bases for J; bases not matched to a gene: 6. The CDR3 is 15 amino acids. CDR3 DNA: TGCGCCAGCAGTGAATTAGGACAGGGACATTCACCCCTCCACTTT. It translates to CASSELGQGHSPLHF.

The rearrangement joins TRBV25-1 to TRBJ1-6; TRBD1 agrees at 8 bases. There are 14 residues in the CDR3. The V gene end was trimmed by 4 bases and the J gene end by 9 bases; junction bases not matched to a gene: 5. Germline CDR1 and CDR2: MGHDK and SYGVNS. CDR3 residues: CASSGTGLGSPLHF. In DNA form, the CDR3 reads TGTGCCAGCAGTGGGACAGGGTTAGGTTCACCCCTCCACTTT.

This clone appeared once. DNA of the CDR3: TGTGCCAGTAGCCAGGGGACAGGGGGAAAAGGCTACGAGCAGTACTTC. It codes for CASSQGTGGKGYEQYF. J is TRBJ2-7 and V is TRBV19, with 11 positions matching TRBD1. V shed 6 bases, J shed 3 bases, and the junction held 10 bases outside the gene matches. CDR1 LNHDA and CDR2 SQIVND come from the germline V gene (reference sequence). The CDR3 has 16 residues.

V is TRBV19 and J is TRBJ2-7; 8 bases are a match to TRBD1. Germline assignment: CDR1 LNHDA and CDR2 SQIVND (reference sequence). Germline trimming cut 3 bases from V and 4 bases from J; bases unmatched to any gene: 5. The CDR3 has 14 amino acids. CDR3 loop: CASSIQGASYEQYF. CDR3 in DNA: TGTGCCAGTAGTATTCAGGGGGCGTCGTACGAGCAGTACTTC.

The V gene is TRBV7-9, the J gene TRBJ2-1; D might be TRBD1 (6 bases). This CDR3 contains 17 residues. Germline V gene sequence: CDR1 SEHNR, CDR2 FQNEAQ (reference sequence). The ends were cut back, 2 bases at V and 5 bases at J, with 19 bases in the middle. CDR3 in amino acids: CASSLPWTGTKNNEQFF. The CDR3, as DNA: TGTGCCAGCAGCTTACCCTGGACCGGGACAAAAAACAATGAGCAGTTCTTC.

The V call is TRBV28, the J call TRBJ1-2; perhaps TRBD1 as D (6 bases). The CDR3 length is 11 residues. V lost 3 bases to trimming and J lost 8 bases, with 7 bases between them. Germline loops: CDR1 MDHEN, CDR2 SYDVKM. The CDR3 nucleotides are TGTGCCAGCAGTTTCACAGGGGGCTACACCTTC. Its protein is CASSFTGGYTF.

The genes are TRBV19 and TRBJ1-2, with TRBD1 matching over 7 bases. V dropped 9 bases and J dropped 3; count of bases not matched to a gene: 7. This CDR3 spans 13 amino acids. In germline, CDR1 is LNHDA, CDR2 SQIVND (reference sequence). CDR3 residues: CASCIGTDYGYTF. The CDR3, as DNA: TGTGCCAGCTGTATTGGGACAGACTATGGCTACACCTTC.

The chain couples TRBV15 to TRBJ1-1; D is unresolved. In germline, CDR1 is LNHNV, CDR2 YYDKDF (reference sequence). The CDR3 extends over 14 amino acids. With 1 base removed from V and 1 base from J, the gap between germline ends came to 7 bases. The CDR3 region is CATSRAGRNTEAFF. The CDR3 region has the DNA TGTGCCACCAGCAGAGCTGGCAGGAACACTGAAGCTTTCTTT.

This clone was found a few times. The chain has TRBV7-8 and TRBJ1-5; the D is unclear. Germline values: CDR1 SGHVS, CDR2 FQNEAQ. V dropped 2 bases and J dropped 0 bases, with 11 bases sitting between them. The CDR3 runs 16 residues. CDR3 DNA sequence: TGTGCCAGCAGCTTACGGAGGACGGATAGCAATCAGCCCCAGCATTTT. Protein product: CASSLRRTDSNQPQHF.

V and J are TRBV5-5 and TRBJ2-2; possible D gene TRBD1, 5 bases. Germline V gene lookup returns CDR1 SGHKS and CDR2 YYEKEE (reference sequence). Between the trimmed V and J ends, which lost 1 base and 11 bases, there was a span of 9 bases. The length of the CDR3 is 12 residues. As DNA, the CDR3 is TGTGCCAGCAGCTTGAAAGGGGTTGAGCTGTTTTTT. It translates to CASSLKGVELFF. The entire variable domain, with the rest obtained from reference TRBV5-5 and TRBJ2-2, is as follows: DAGVTQSPTHLIKTRGQQVTLRCSPISGHKSVSWYQQVLGQGPQFIFQYYEKEERGRGNFPDRFSARQFPNYSSELNVNALLLGDSALYLCASSLKGVELFFGEGSRLTVL.